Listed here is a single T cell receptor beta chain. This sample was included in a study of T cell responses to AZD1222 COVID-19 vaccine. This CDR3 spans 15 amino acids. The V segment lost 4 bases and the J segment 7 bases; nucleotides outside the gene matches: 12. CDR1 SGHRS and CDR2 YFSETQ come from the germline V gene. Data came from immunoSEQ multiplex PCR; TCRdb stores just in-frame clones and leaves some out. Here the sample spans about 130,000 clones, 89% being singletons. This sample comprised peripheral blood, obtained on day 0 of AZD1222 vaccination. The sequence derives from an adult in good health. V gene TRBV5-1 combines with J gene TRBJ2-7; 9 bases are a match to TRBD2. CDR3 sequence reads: CASSLQLAGSGEQYF. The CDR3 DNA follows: TGCGCCAGCAGCCTCCAGCTAGCGGGATCGGGGGAGCAGTACTTC. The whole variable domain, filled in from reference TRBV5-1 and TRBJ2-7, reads KAGVTQTPRYLIKTRGQQVTLSCSPISGHRSVSWYQQTPGQGLQFLFEYFSETQRNKGNFPGRFSGRQFSNSRSEMNVSTLELGDSALYLCASSLQLAGSGEQYFGPGTRLTVT.